The 9 T cell receptor beta chains reported below all come from one sample, sequenced in a study of T cells after yellow fever vaccination. MiXCR, run by TCRdb on the 5' RACE reads, gives a single entry per CDR3 protein. This table has approximately 96,000 distinct CDR3 sequences, approximately 9% appearing once. This sample comprised CD8+ T cells not binding an NS4B(214-222) dextramer, sorted from PBMCs, obtained less than 16 days after the first yellow fever vaccination. These receptor sequences come from a man between 18 and 29 years old who received the YFV17D yellow fever vaccine.

In its sample, this clonotype was seen many times. The chain employs TRBV27 and TRBJ2-3; the D gene is possibly TRBD1 (6 bases). Germline CDR1 MNHEY, CDR2 SMNVEV (reference sequence). V lost 6 bases to trimming and J lost 0 bases, with 16 bases between them. This CDR3 spans 16 amino acids. As DNA, the CDR3 is TGTGCCAGCAGACTCAAGGACAGTTTCAGCACAGATACGCAGTATTTT. It codes for CASRLKDSFSTDTQYF.

CDR3: CASREGQRNTEAFF. As DNA, the CDR3 is TGTGCCAGCAGGGAGGGACAGAGGAACACTGAAGCTTTCTTT. The chain employs TRBV7-6 and TRBJ1-1; TRBD1 matches at 7 bases. This CDR3 has 14 amino acids. V lost 6 bases to trimming and J lost 1 base; unmatched junction nucleotides: 5. Germline V lookup: CDR1 SGHVS, CDR2 FNYEAQ.

This clonotype was recorded many times. CDR3 bases: TGCGCCAGCAGCCAAGACAGGGGTGGGGCCAACGTCCTGACTTTC. Translating gives CASSQDRGGANVLTF. The chain joins TRBV4-1 to TRBJ2-6, with D maybe TRBD1 (6 bases). The CDR3 length is 15 residues. V was pared by 0 bases and J by 3 bases, with 6 bases between. Germline CDR1 MGHRA, CDR2 YSYEKL.

In this sample, this clonotype turned up many times. This chain uses TRBV14 with TRBJ2-7; D unclear. CDR3 length equals 14 residues. Trimming took off 5 bases at V and 9 bases at J, with 20 bases between the two ends. Looked up from germline, CDR1 is SGHDN and CDR2 is FVKESK. The CDR3 spells CASSITRANWVQYF. DNA for the CDR3: TGTGCCAGCAGCATAACAAGGGCCAACTGGGTGCAGTACTTC. The variable domain in full, completed from reference TRBV14 and TRBJ2-7, reads EAGVTQFPSHSVIEKGQTVTLRCDPISGHDNLYWYRRVMGKEIKFLLHFVKESKQDESGMPNNRFLAERTGGTYSTLKVQPAELEDSGVYFCASSITRANWVQYFGPGTRLTVT.

This clonotype occurred a few times. The V gene is TRBV12-3 or TRBV12-4, the J gene TRBJ2-2; no reliable D call. The CDR3 spans 15 residues. Trimming stripped 6 bases from V and 1 base from J, with 12 bases between. CDR3 sequence: CASRRIDGNTGELFF. The CDR3 region has the DNA TGTGCCAGCAGACGAATCGACGGGAACACCGGGGAGCTGTTTTTT.

The table lists this clonotype with a few counts. This sequence joins TRBV9 and TRBJ2-1; 8 bases agree with TRBD2. This CDR3 region has 15 residues. CDR1 SGDLS and CDR2 YYNGEE come from the germline V gene. The trim removed 4 bases at V and 4 bases at J, leaving 7 bases unmatched. The CDR3 loop is CASSPSGGDYNEQFF. The CDR3 DNA sequence: TGTGCCAGCAGCCCCTCCGGGGGGGATTACAATGAGCAGTTCTTC.

The sample holds a few counts of this clonotype. This chain joins TRBV4-1 and TRBJ2-3, with 7 nucleotides matching TRBD2. This CDR3 is built from 15 residues. V shed 7 bases and J 1 base; nucleotides not matched to a gene: 8. Germline-derived CDR1 and CDR2 are MGHRA and YSYEKL. This CDR3 is CASTALSGGTDTQYF. CDR3 sequence (DNA): TGCGCCAGCACCGCCCTGAGCGGGGGCACAGATACGCAGTATTTT.

This clonotype was counted between two and nine times. The chain employs TRBV12-3 or TRBV12-4 and TRBJ1-1; TRBD1 aligns across 7 bases. CDR3 length: 13 residues. The junction had 6 bases not matched to a gene; V was cut back by 5 bases and J by 6 bases. The CDR3 here is CASSVNRGSEAFF. The DNA for the CDR3 is TGTGCCAGCAGTGTAAACAGGGGATCTGAAGCTTTCTTT.

Here the CDR3 reads CASSSTGLDTQYF. DNA of the CDR3: TGTGCCAGCAGTTCCACGGGGCTTGATACGCAGTATTTT. This chain links TRBV12-3 or TRBV12-4 with TRBJ2-3; D may correspond to TRBD1 or TRBD2 (5 bases each). Between the trimmed V and J ends, which lost 4 bases and 6 bases, there was a span of 11 bases. This CDR3 has 13 amino acids.